This note documents a single T cell receptor (beta chain) sequence. V lost 3 bases and J 10 bases, leaving 16 bases between the germline ends. Germline CDR1 and CDR2: SGHNT and YENEEA. The CDR3 consists of 14 residues. This sample is part of a study of blood T cell repertoires in COVID-19. The wider study: Both acute and convalescent COVID-19 samples were obtained from the United States, Italy and Spain.

In the authors' methods: The assay estimated nucleated cells by amplifying reference gene primers. The table came from immunoSEQ multiplex PCR; TCRdb's copy has only in-frame clones and leaves some out. The V and J calls and clone size come from that table; D and trimming were worked out from the DNA. The table shows 60,000 to 65,000 clones, with 75% to 85% occurring only once. This sequence was found in a man in his fifties with COVID-19, enrolled during active disease. This chain joins TRBV11-3 and TRBJ2-1; TRBD1 is a possible D gene (6 bases). The sample consisted of peripheral blood. The DNA of the CDR3 is TGTGCCAGCAGCTTGACAGGAGAAAGCCGAGAGCAGTTCTTC. Protein sequence: CASSLTGESREQFF.